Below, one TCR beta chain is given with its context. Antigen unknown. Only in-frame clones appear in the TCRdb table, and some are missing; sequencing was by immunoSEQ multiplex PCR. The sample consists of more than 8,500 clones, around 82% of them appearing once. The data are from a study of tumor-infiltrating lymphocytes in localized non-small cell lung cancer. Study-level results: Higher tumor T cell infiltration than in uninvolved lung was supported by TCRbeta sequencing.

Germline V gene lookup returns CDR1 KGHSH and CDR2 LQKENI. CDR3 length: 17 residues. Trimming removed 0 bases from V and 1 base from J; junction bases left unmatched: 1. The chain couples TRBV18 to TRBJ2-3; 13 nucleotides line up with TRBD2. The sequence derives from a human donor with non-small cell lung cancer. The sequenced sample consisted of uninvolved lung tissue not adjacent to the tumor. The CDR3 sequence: CASSPPGLAGGTDTQYF. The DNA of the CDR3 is TGTGCCAGCTCACCACCAGGACTAGCGGGGGGCACAGATACGCAGTATTTT.